One T cell receptor beta chain is described in this entry. The entry originates in a study of blood T cell repertoires in COVID-19. Original analysis: The authors estimated nucleated cell counts from reference gene primer amplification. Assay: immunoSEQ multiplex PCR; the TCRdb copy retains only in-frame clones and omits some. The V and J calls and the clone size are those of that table, but D and trimming were determined from the DNA. This sample yields 270,000 or so clones, of which 86% are seen a single time; 9.5% to 15% belongs to the top ten. The V gene lost 10 bases and the J gene lost 0 bases, with 10 bases spanning the gap. Germline V lookup: CDR1 MNHEY, CDR2 SVGAGI. This CDR3 contains 13 residues.

The specimen was peripheral blood. The chain links TRBV6-5 to TRBJ1-5; D gene unclear. The TCR was taken from a woman younger than 45 with COVID-19, enrolled during active disease. CDR3 sequence reads: CAMSQYSNQPQHF. The DNA for the CDR3 is TGTGCCATGAGCCAATATAGCAATCAGCCCCAGCATTTT.